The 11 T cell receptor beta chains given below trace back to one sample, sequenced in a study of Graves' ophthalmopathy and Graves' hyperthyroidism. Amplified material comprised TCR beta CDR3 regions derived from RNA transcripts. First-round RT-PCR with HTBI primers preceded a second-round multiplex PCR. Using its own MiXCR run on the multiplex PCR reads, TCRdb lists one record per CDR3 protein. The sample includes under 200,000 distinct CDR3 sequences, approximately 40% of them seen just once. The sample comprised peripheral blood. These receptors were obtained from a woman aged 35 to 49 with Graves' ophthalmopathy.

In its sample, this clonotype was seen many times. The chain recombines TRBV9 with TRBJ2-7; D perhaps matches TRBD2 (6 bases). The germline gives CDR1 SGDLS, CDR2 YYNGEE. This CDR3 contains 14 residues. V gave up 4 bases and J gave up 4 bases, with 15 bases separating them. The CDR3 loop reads CASSSGTPSYEQYF. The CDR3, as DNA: TGTGCCAGCAGCTCCGGGACTCCTTCTTACGAGCAGTACTTC.

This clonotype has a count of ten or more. CDR3 coding DNA: TGTGCCAGCAGGCCAAACAGGGGAGGGCCCCAGCATTTT. Encoded protein: CASRPNRGGPQHF. The chain joins TRBV6-2 or TRBV6-3 to TRBJ1-5; 7 bases are shared with TRBD1. Per germline, CDR1 MNHEY and CDR2 SVGEGT. The length of the CDR3 is 13 residues. V dropped 6 bases and J dropped 9; count of bases not matched to a gene: 8.

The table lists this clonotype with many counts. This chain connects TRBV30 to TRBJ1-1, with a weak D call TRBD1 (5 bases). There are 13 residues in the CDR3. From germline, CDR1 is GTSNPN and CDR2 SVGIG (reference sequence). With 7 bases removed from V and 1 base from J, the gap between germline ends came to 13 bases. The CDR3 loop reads CAYSGTRNTEAFF. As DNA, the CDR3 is TGTGCCTACTCCGGGACGAGGAACACTGAAGCTTTCTTT. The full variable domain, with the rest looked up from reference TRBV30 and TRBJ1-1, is SQTIHQWPATLVQPVGSPLSLECTVEGTSNPNLYWYRQAAGRGLQLLFYSVGIGQISSEVPQNLSASRPQDRQFILSSKKLLLSDSGFYLCAYSGTRNTEAFFGQGTRLTVV.

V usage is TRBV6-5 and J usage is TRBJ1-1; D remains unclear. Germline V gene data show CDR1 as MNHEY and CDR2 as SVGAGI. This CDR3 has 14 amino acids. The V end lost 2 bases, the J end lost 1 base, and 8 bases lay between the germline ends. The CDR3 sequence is CASSYAVANTEAFF. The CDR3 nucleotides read TGTGCCAGCAGTTACGCGGTGGCGAACACTGAAGCTTTCTTT.

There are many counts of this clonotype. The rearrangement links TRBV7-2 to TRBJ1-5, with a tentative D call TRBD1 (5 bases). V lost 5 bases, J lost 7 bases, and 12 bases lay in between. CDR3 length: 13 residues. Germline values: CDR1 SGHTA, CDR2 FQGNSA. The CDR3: CASSRGWGQPQHF. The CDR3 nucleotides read TGTGCCAGCAGCCGGGGATGGGGCCAGCCCCAGCATTTT.

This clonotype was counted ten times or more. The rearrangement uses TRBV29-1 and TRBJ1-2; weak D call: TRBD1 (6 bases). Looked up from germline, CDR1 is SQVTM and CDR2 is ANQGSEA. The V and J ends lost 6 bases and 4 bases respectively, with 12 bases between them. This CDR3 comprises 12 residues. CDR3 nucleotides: TGCAGCGTCGTCCGGGACATCTATGGCTACACCTTC. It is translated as CSVVRDIYGYTF. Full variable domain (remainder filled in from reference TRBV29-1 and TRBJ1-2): SAVISQKPSRDICQRGTSLTIQCQVDSQVTMMFWYRQQPGQSLTLIATANQGSEATYESGFVIDKFPISRPNLTFSTLTVSNMSPEDSSIYLCSVVRDIYGYTFGSGTRLTVV.

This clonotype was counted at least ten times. As DNA, the CDR3 is TGTGCCACCAGTGATCATCAAGGGGGGCGTCGGGGCTACACCTTC. Translated: CATSDHQGGRRGYTF. J is TRBJ1-2 and V is TRBV24-1; maybe TRBD1 (6 bases). This CDR3 contains 15 residues. Germline CDR1 KGHDR, CDR2 SFDVKD. Between the trimmed V and J ends, which lost 3 bases and 8 bases, there was a span of 18 bases.

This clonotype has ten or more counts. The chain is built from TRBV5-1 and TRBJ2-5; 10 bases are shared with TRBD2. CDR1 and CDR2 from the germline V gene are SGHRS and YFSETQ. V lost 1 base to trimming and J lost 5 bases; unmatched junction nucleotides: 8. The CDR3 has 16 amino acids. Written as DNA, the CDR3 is TGCGCCAGCAGCTTGTTCAGCGGGGGGGCCCGTGAGACCCAGTACTTC. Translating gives CASSLFSGGARETQYF.

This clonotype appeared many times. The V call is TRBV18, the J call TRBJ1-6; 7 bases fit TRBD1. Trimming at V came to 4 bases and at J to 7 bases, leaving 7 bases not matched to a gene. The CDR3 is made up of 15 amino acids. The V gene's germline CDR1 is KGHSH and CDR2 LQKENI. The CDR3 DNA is TGTGCCAGCTCACTCCGAGCACAGGGGAATTCACCCCTCCACTTT. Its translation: CASSLRAQGNSPLHF.

The CDR3 DNA follows: TGTGCCAGCAGTGAAGTATATAACACTGAAGCTTTCTTT. As protein: CASSEVYNTEAFF. The chain has TRBV6-1 and TRBJ1-1; D is undetermined. This CDR3 is built from 13 residues. Trimming took 1 base from V and 2 from J, leaving 5 bases between them. Germline V gene sequence: CDR1 MNHNS, CDR2 SASEGT.

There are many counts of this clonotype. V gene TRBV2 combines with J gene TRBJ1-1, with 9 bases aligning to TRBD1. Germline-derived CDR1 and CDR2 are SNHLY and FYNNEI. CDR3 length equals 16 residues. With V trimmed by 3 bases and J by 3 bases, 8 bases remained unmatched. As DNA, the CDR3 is TGTGCCAGCAGTGATGGGGGACAGGGTTTGGACACTGAAGCTTTCTTT. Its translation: CASSDGGQGLDTEAFF.